This T cell receptor beta chain was recovered during a study of T cells in localized non-small cell lung cancer. Sequencing was performed with immunoSEQ multiplex PCR; in TCRdb, only in-frame clones are kept and a portion is missing. The repertoire consists of about a thousand clones, with roughly 21% occurring once and the leading ten covering 18%. Germline lookup yields CDR1 WSHSY and CDR2 SAAADI. The CDR3 is 12 residues long. V lost 8 bases to trimming and J lost 6 bases, with 13 bases between them. Source: normal lung tissue next to the tumor, taken before any cancer treatment. The clonotype originates from a woman aged 40-69 years with stage III lung adenocarcinoma. The rearrangement links TRBV10-2 to TRBJ1-1; D possibly corresponds to TRBD1 (6 bases). CDR3 nucleotides: TGCGCCAGCGGACAGACTGGCGCTGAAGCTTTCTTT. It is translated as CASGQTGAEAFF.